This TCR beta chain is from a study of cytomegalovirus exposure and HLA in healthy donors listed by TCRdb under 2017. Some background on the complete study: In an earlier analysis of around 540 of the donors, around 290 Gb of sequence data and 90 million to 120 million unique TCR beta sequences from roughly 180 million T cells were reported. The later analysis used no new phenotypic data to find candidate immune exposures, relying instead on TCR beta sequences and their occurrence across donors. To predict cytomegalovirus infection status, the study brought together high-throughput TCR immunosequencing, statistical association of individual TCRs with disease status, and machine learning. A separate validation cohort of approximately 130 different subjects was used in addition to the 666-subject first cohort. The study was designed to test whether signatures of past pathogen exposure could be identified by cataloging public T cell receptors. Across approximately 420 genotyped donors of the cohort, an average of roughly 200,000 unique TCR beta nucleotide sequences per donor were sequenced, and roughly a sixth of those sequences were non-productive. Both class I and class II loci were covered by HLA typing, at four-digit resolution. In a later analysis, previously published TCR beta repertoires from fewer than 750 donors were re-analyzed and high-resolution HLA genotyping was added so that TCR occurrence patterns could be studied. Donor age, sex, ethnicity and CMV serostatus were compiled alongside the repertoire data. Several DR-DQ haplotypes were treated as single units for association and clustering because of strong linkage in the cohort. All discovery cohort repertoires had been generated using a single sequencing platform. Typing coverage differed by locus: A, B, C, DRB1 and DQB1 were typed in about 620-630 donors, DQA1 in 500 to 550, DPA1 in 600 to 610, and DPB1 in 400 to 490. The study profiled the T cell repertoires of some 610 subjects by immunosequencing and related them to cytomegalovirus serostatus. The genetic ancestry cluster associated with self-reported Caucasian donors included 65% to 90% of the 398 genotyped donors. In an earlier analysis of a few hundred of the donors, high-throughput TCR beta sequencing was used to judge whether each TCR beta V gene segment behaved as functional or pseudogenic. About 280 gigabases of sequencing data and roughly 81 million unique TCR sequences made up an early release that covered some 640 HLA-typed donors. In a later genetic analysis, genome-wide SNP genotypes for 398 of the 666 donors were used, and that subset was treated as a discovery cohort. What the authors observed across the whole study: A later genetic analysis associated a missense DCLRE1C variant with V-gene and J-gene trimming of TCR beta chains, and an independent cohort replicated the association. The presence/absence analyses assumed that sequencing depth was roughly uniform across donors, and that assumption may not be true. The study gave a list of 150 to 200 TCR beta chains associated with cytomegalovirus. Compared with equally common non-associated chains, HLA-associated TCR beta chains in a later analysis were more clonally expanded and had lower generation probabilities. A few of the identified cytomegalovirus-associated TCR beta chains were confirmed in vitro to be specific for cytomegalovirus antigens. Because counts were too low, 15 to 20 rarely observed V segments, including chromosome 9 orphons, were excluded from the earlier analysis of under 650 of the donors. A group of highly shared sequence variants was considered likely to be a technical artifact of the sequencing pipeline. A further reported finding was that TCR beta sequences accurately predicted the HLA-A and HLA-B alleles for most subjects in the first cohort. CMV serostatus was the only immune exposure information available for the cohort. Several of the top co-occurrence clusters appeared to be linked to parvovirus B19, influenza, CMV and Epstein-Barr virus, according to a later analysis. The classifier was reported to diagnose cytomegalovirus status with high specificity and sensitivity in both the original cohort and the validation cohort. According to the authors, the approach could potentially be generalized to other disease states and immunological phenotypes. In a later genetic analysis, fewer N-insertions in productive TCRs were reported among donors in an Asian-associated ancestry cluster than the roughly 710-donor mean. When HLA alleles, especially DR and DQ, strongly co-occurred, TCR associations were difficult to assign to individual alleles. According to a later analysis, TCR association rates differed among HLA loci, with DRB1 alleles showing the most associated TCRs and HLA-C alleles showing the fewest. In a later analysis, most CMV-associated TCR beta chains were found to appear HLA-restricted, with HLA associations seemingly driven largely by CMV exposure. The cohort was sequenced for TCR beta chains only, and without alpha or paired-chain data the features that could be detected were limited. In an earlier analysis of about 550 of the donors, most TCR beta V segments were observed in productive rearrangements about 87% or about 30% of the time, broadly matching IMGT annotations. While some public TCRs were present in many individuals, most TCR sequences turned up only very rarely across donors. Because some donors lacked HLA typing at each locus, the association tests relied only on the typed subset. Specific HLA alleles were associated with roughly 17,000 TCR beta sequences at a false discovery rate of 0.05 in a later analysis. Correlated functional status among segregating V segments might reflect linkage disequilibrium, but an unknown experimental factor could not be ruled out.

Library preparation employed the immunoSEQ multiplex PCR assay. For the multiplex PCR, a mixture combining 60 forward primers for TCR Vbeta segments and 13 reverse primers for TCR Jbeta segments was used. Amplification of the CDR3 region of rearranged TCR beta genes was performed with a multiplex PCR assay on genomic DNA. The Illumina HiSeq System was used to sequence the amplified TCR beta libraries as 87-base-pair reads. The original methods were these. A later analysis counted approximately 76 million unique TCR beta chains across the 666 repertoires, and about 10 million of these chains were shared by at least two donors. To remove PCR and sequencing errors, raw reads were error-corrected and collapsed into unique sequences using a nearest-neighbor algorithm that merged closely related sequences. CDR3 sequences were aligned to IMGT reference sequences to assign V, D and J gene segments. For a sequence to be retained, a match of at least six nucleotides to both a V gene segment and a J gene segment was required. A rearrangement counted as productive if the CDR3 had no stop codons and remained in frame with V and J, and every other rearrangement counted as non-productive. Following IMGT convention, CDR3 was defined as the stretch from the second conserved V-encoded cysteine up to the conserved J-encoded phenylalanine. The earlier analysis of roughly 590 of the donors excluded any sequence lacking an unambiguous match to a single V gene segment. An earlier analysis of several hundred of the donors called V segments functional above 56.7% productive rearrangements and segregating when the between-donor standard deviation exceeded 5%. A statistical classification framework was built to diagnose cytomegalovirus status from the catalog of TCR beta chain sequences. V and J gene assignment, in a later analysis, came from comparing TCR nucleotide sequences with IMGT/GENE-DB human TR gene sequences. Using the TCRdist pipeline, a later analysis assigned CDR3 sequences along with most-parsimonious VDJ recombination scenarios. A later analysis defined each TCR beta chain by its CDR3 amino acid sequence plus V-gene family, and excluded reads lacking a unique V-gene family. In a later analysis, around 600 highly shared, low-generation-probability nucleotide sequences were removed to address suspected cross-contamination and a sequencing artifact. In a later analysis, a clonal expansion index was calculated for each public chain from normalized within-repertoire ranks of inferred template counts. A later analysis computed generation probabilities with a VDJ recombination model fitted to out-of-frame rearrangements, and checked the results against IGoR. A later analysis scored TCR-TCR, TCR-HLA and TCR-CMV co-occurrence with hypergeometric tests, applying a repertoire-size bias correction to TCR pairs. In a later analysis, false discovery rates were estimated by permuting HLA or CMV assignments 20 times. In a later analysis, co-occurring TCRs were grouped using DBSCAN, with TCRdist sequence similarity added in when clustering inside HLA-allele-positive subsets. Co-occurrence clustering excluded repertoires with fewer than 30,000 or more than 120,000 public chains, plus five with anomalous nucleotide sharing. TCRdb mirrors the immuneACCESS table, restricted to in-frame sequences. Some clones are absent from its copies; in checked studies, under half trace to an unresolved V gene, and the reason for the others is unknown. The V and J calls and the clone size are those of that table, but D and trimming were determined from the DNA. The sample records about 130,000 clones, over 60% of which are singletons. Clones ranked in the top ten supply roughly 2% of the sample.

The cohort was made up of 666 healthy bone marrow donors. At the time of sampling, all cohort members were nominally healthy, though unrecorded immune exposures were likely present. The donor was CMV seronegative and was included in the group of under 450 seronegative cohort members. Each donor provided a peripheral blood sample, and peripheral blood mononuclear cells were used for TCR beta sequencing. Genomic DNA extraction from the blood cell samples was performed with the Qiagen DNeasy Blood Extraction Kit. A word on this clone: Its recognized antigen is unknown. At one boundary the junction diverges from the germline segment, which might be a read error.

This TCR was sampled from a man aged 25-45 years in good health and CMV-seronegative. Sequencing was carried out using PBMCs.

The CDR3 protein is CSSSLRGFGQFF. The nucleotide sequence is given as TGCTCCAGCAGCCTCAGGGGTTTCGGGCAGTTCTTC. This receptor chain uses TRBV5-1 and TRBJ2-1, and the D gene may be TRBD1, 6 bases matching. CDR1 SGHRS and CDR2 YFSETQ are derived from the germline V gene. Including the terminal cysteine and phenylalanine, the CDR3 comprises 12 residues. Only the CDR3 region is kept as DNA, spanning 36 bases read in frame from base 1.